A single sample is the source of the 20 T cell receptor beta chains below, sequenced in a study of blood T cell repertoires in COVID-19. Method: immunoSEQ multiplex PCR; TCRdb's copy keeps in-frame clones and lacks some. The repertoire holds some 340,000 clones, with 83% as singletons. The sequenced sample consisted of PBMCs or T cells enriched from blood (not recorded which). Receptor source: a woman aged 50 to 60 who had recovered from COVID-19.

This clone appeared a single time. The chain has TRBV7-3 and TRBJ2-1; 8 positions match TRBD2. This CDR3 spans 15 amino acids. Germline V gene sequence: CDR1 SGHTA, CDR2 FQGTGA. V was clipped by 5 bases and J by 3 bases; unmatched bases: 6. Here the CDR3 reads CASSPVLADYNEQFF. The CDR3 region has the DNA TGTGCCAGCAGCCCGGTACTAGCGGACTACAATGAGCAGTTCTTC.

The gene calls are TRBV15 and TRBJ1-2; no reliable D call. Germline assignment: CDR1 LNHNV and CDR2 YYDKDF (reference sequence). Trimming stripped 1 base from V and 3 bases from J, with 12 bases between. This CDR3 spans 15 amino acids. For the CDR3, the DNA is TGTGCCACCAGCAGAGTGCGGGAGAGCTACTATGGCTACACCTTC. This encodes CATSRVRESYYGYTF. The full variable domain, completed using reference TRBV15 and TRBJ1-2, is DAMVIQNPRYQVTQFGKPVTLSCSQTLNHNVMYWYQQKSSQAPKLLFHYYDKDFNNEADTPDNFQSRRPNTSFCFLDIRSPGLGDTAMYLCATSRVRESYYGYTFGSGTRLTVV.

V gene TRBV29-1 combines with J gene TRBJ1-1, with a possible D match to TRBD1 (6 bases). V was pared by 5 bases and J by 1 base, with 14 bases between. The CDR3 consists of 14 residues. The V gene's germline CDR1 is SQVTM and CDR2 ANQGSEA. CDR3 loop: CSVSPGERNTEAFF. The CDR3 DNA is TGCAGCGTTAGTCCAGGGGAGAGGAACACTGAAGCTTTCTTT.

This clone was counted once. The V and J genes are TRBV7-9 and TRBJ2-3; 9 nucleotides match TRBD1. Germline V gives CDR1 SEHNR, CDR2 FQNEAQ (reference sequence). V lost 5 bases, J lost 13 bases, and 10 bases stayed unmatched. CDR3 length equals 13 residues. The CDR3 coding sequence is TGTGCCAGCAGCCCTCCCGGGACAGGGTGGGAGTATTTT. Amino acids: CASSPPGTGWEYF.

The rearrangement uses TRBV24-1 and TRBJ2-3; 7 bases line up with TRBD1. Germline CDR1 is KGHDR and CDR2 is SFDVKD. The CDR3 has 17 amino acids. V shed 4 bases and J 1 base; nucleotides not matched to a gene: 10. The CDR3 DNA reads TGTGCCACCAGTGACCCAAGTCCCGGGACAGGCACAGATACGCAGTATTTT. Amino acids: CATSDPSPGTGTDTQYF.

This clone was seen only a few times. The chain recombines TRBV5-4 with TRBJ1-2, with 7 positions matching TRBD1. The germline CDR1 and CDR2 sequences are SGHNT and YYREEE (reference sequence). The CDR3 spans 16 residues. J gave up 6 bases and V 0 bases, and 11 bases lay outside the gene matches. DNA for the CDR3: TGTGCCAGCAGCTTGGAGGTTACCGGGACAGCTAATGGCTACACCTTC. Amino acids: CASSLEVTGTANGYTF.

The CDR3 nucleotides read TGTGCCAGCAACAAGGACAGGGGCGTGAACACTGAAGCTTTCTTT. Translated, it gives CASNKDRGVNTEAFF. The V gene is TRBV2, the J gene TRBJ1-1; 9 nucleotides agree with TRBD1. Germline V gives CDR1 SNHLY, CDR2 FYNNEI. V lost 7 bases, J lost 0 bases, and 6 bases stayed unmatched. This CDR3 is built from 15 residues.

V is TRBV5-5 and J is TRBJ1-4; 10 nucleotides match TRBD1. Germline CDR1 SGHKS, CDR2 YYEKEE (reference sequence). V lost 4 bases to trimming and J lost 3 bases; unmatched junction nucleotides: 9. This CDR3 has 17 residues. Here the CDR3 reads CASSPGTGVRSNEKLFF. CDR3 nucleotides: TGTGCCAGCAGCCCCGGGACAGGGGTTCGGTCTAATGAAAAACTGTTTTTT.

The J gene is TRBJ2-7, the V gene TRBV7-2, with 9 bases aligning to TRBD2. The CDR3 spans 16 residues. The V gene end was trimmed by 1 base and the J gene end by 6 bases; junction bases not matched to a gene: 10. From germline, CDR1 is SGHTA and CDR2 FQGNSA. The CDR3 coding sequence is TGTGCCAGCAGCTTAGATGGGGGTCTAGCGGGAAGCGAGCAGTACTTC. As protein: CASSLDGGLAGSEQYF.

The rearrangement uses TRBV6-5 and TRBJ1-1; TRBD1 aligns across 7 bases. CDR1 is MNHEY and CDR2 is SVGAGI in the germline V gene. The CDR3 totals 15 residues. Trimming took 6 bases from V and 6 from J; bases not matched to a gene: 13. The CDR3, as DNA: TGTGCCAGCAGATTGACAGGGTATGGTTGGTCTGAAGCTTTCTTT. It is translated as CASRLTGYGWSEAFF.

This clone was recorded once. This rearrangement joins TRBV4-1 to TRBJ1-1; D is uncertain. This CDR3 is 13 amino acids long. V was trimmed by 0 bases and J by 11 bases, leaving 13 bases between them. Looked up from germline, CDR1 is MGHRA and CDR2 is YSYEKL. Here the CDR3 reads CASSQDTETVAFF. CDR3 in DNA: TGCGCCAGCAGCCAAGATACGGAGACTGTGGCTTTCTTT.

The chain recombines TRBV7-9 with TRBJ2-7, with TRBD2 matching over 9 bases. Germline V gives CDR1 SEHNR, CDR2 FQNEAQ (reference sequence). With 5 bases clipped from V and 4 bases from J, the junction kept 6 bases outside the gene matches. The length of the CDR3 is 14 residues. CDR3 bases: TGTGCCAGCAGCGGAGGGACTAGCTGGTACGAGCAGTACTTC. Protein: CASSGGTSWYEQYF.

The chain has TRBV4-1 and TRBJ2-1, with TRBD2 identical over 14 bases. The CDR3 runs 16 residues. Unmatched junction bases numbered 5, after V lost 4 bases and J lost 6 bases. The V gene's germline CDR1 is MGHRA and CDR2 YSYEKL. The CDR3 here is CASSPPTSGRANEQFF. CDR3 DNA: TGCGCCAGCAGCCCGCCGACTAGCGGGAGGGCCAATGAGCAGTTCTTC.

The CDR3 sequence is CASSYSVQGMNTEAFF. The CDR3 bases are TGTGCCAGCAGTTACTCCGTCCAGGGGATGAACACTGAAGCTTTCTTT. The rearrangement joins TRBV6-5 to TRBJ1-1; possible D gene TRBD1, 6 bases. The V end lost 0 bases, the J end lost 0 bases, and 11 bases lay between the germline ends. The CDR3 runs to 16 residues. CDR1 and CDR2 (germline): MNHEY, SVGAGI.

The genes are TRBV6-4 and TRBJ2-1; maybe TRBD2 (7 bases). V lost 3 bases to trimming and J lost 8 bases, with 14 bases between them. CDR1 and CDR2 from the germline V gene are MRHNA and SNTAGT. This CDR3 is built from 14 residues. CDR3 loop: CASSEGTGRDEQFF. In DNA, the CDR3 is TGTGCCAGCAGTGAAGGTACAGGGAGGGATGAGCAGTTCTTC.

V usage is TRBV5-1 and J usage is TRBJ1-1; 9 bases are a match to TRBD1. Trimming at V came to 2 bases and at J to 0 bases, leaving 5 bases not matched to a gene. CDR1 and CDR2 (germline): SGHRS, YFSETQ. The CDR3 is 16 amino acids. The CDR3 protein is CASSFKDRGLNTEAFF. In nucleotides, the CDR3 is TGCGCCAGCAGCTTTAAGGACAGGGGCCTGAACACTGAAGCTTTCTTT.

V usage is TRBV5-1 and J usage is TRBJ2-7; D might be TRBD1 (6 bases). Trimming shortened V by 2 bases and J by 0 bases, and 15 bases separated the two germline ends. The CDR3 sequence is 16 residues long. The V gene's germline CDR1 is SGHRS and CDR2 YFSETQ. The CDR3 spells CASSLARTATSYEQYF. DNA for the CDR3: TGCGCCAGCAGCTTAGCCAGGACAGCCACCTCCTACGAGCAGTACTTC.

The CDR3 DNA reads TGTGCCAGCAGCAATACAGGGGATCCGAGCAATCAGCCCCAGCATTTT. Protein product: CASSNTGDPSNQPQHF. This chain joins TRBV5-6 and TRBJ1-5, with 7 bases fitting TRBD1. CDR1 SGHDT and CDR2 YYEEEE come from the germline V gene. J lost 1 base, V lost 4 bases, and 8 bases had no gene match. The length of the CDR3 is 16 residues.

The CDR3 coding sequence is TGTGCCAGTAGTTGGGGGGGCCTTCGTACAACTAATGAAAAACTGTTTTTT. This codes for CASSWGGLRTTNEKLFF. The rearrangement joins TRBV19 to TRBJ1-4, with D perhaps matching TRBD1 (6 bases). This CDR3 has 17 amino acids. Deletions cut 5 bases from V and 0 bases from J, with 16 bases between. Germline V CDR1 and CDR2: LNHDA, SQIVND (reference sequence).

The J gene is TRBJ2-2, the V gene TRBV18, with D maybe TRBD2 (6 bases). V shed 4 bases and J shed 2 bases, with 8 bases lying between them. Looked up from germline, CDR1 is KGHSH and CDR2 is LQKENI. This CDR3 region has 14 residues. Here the CDR3 reads CASSLSGNTGELFF. Written as DNA, the CDR3 is TGTGCCAGCTCACTTAGCGGAAACACCGGGGAGCTGTTTTTT.